These 25 T cell receptor beta chains originate from one sample sequenced in a study of T cells of healthy individuals. TCRdb re-called the 5' RACE reads with MiXCR, one entry per CDR3 protein. This table has about 96,000 distinct CDR3 sequences, 17% appearing once. Source of these receptors: a human donor in good health.

The V and J genes are TRBV28 and TRBJ1-5; no reliable D call. Germline V CDR1 and CDR2: MDHEN, SYDVKM. V dropped 6 bases and J dropped 5 bases, with 23 bases sitting between them. This CDR3 has 17 residues. This CDR3 is CASSRAIRARRDQPQHF. The CDR3 region has the DNA TGTGCCAGCAGCCGGGCAATCCGAGCCAGGCGGGATCAGCCCCAGCATTTT.

This clonotype was found a few times. The J gene is TRBJ2-1, the V gene TRBV24-1; 9 nucleotides match TRBD2. V lost 0 bases, J lost 0 bases, and 8 bases stayed unmatched. Germline V lookup: CDR1 KGHDR, CDR2 SFDVKD. The CDR3 covers 19 residues. The CDR3 loop is CATSDLLLLAGSSYNEQFF. CDR3 DNA sequence: TGTGCCACCAGTGATTTGCTTCTTCTAGCGGGAAGCTCCTACAATGAGCAGTTCTTC.

This clonotype has only a few counts. The DNA of the CDR3 is TGTGCCTGGAATGTGGGGAACACTGAAGCTTTCTTT. Protein product: CAWNVGNTEAFF. The chain carries TRBV30 and TRBJ1-1; D remains ambiguous. Germline V lookup: CDR1 GTSNPN, CDR2 SVGIG (reference sequence). V was cut by 4 bases and J by 1 base, with 7 bases left in between. The CDR3 sequence is 12 residues long.

The sample holds a few counts of this clonotype. The rearrangement links TRBV5-1 to TRBJ2-7; D may be TRBD1 or TRBD2 (5 bases each). V lost 2 bases and J lost 5, with 14 bases in between. This CDR3 has 14 residues. The germline gives CDR1 SGHRS, CDR2 YFSETQ. The CDR3 is CASSFRDRIHEQYF. DNA of the CDR3: TGCGCCAGCAGCTTCCGGGACCGTATCCACGAGCAGTACTTC.

The V gene is TRBV12-3 or TRBV12-4, the J gene TRBJ2-3, with 8 bases lining up with TRBD2. J was trimmed by 4 bases and V by 0 bases; bases with no gene match: 6. The CDR3 consists of 16 residues. CDR3 in amino acids: CASSLAPRGGADTQYF. Written as DNA, the CDR3 is TGTGCCAGCAGTTTAGCCCCTCGGGGGGGGGCAGATACGCAGTATTTT.

This clonotype appeared a single time. A much larger clone differs by one base, so this may be a read error. V gene TRBV7-2 combines with J gene TRBJ2-3; D may be TRBD2 (6 bases). The CDR3 totals 15 residues. Germline loops: CDR1 SGHTA, CDR2 FQGNSA. CDR3 amino acids: CAGSPLARGTDTQYF. CDR3 DNA sequence: TGTGCCGGCAGTCCACTAGCCCGCGGCACAGATACGCAGTATTTT.

This clonotype was counted a few times. This chain links TRBV5-1 with TRBJ2-7; 9 positions agree with TRBD1. The CDR3 consists of 16 residues. Per germline, CDR1 SGHRS and CDR2 YFSETQ. J was trimmed by 5 bases and V by 2 bases; bases with no gene match: 11. CDR3 sequence reads: CASSLGQGLGMDEQYF. The DNA of the CDR3 is TGCGCCAGCAGCTTAGGACAGGGGCTCGGTATGGACGAGCAGTACTTC. The complete variable domain, with remaining parts taken from reference TRBV5-1 and TRBJ2-7, reads KAGVTQTPRYLIKTRGQQVTLSCSPISGHRSVSWYQQTPGQGLQFLFEYFSETQRNKGNFPGRFSGRQFSNSRSEMNVSTLELGDSALYLCASSLGQGLGMDEQYFGPGTRLTVT.

CDR3 protein: CASNDVSNEQFF. The CDR3 DNA is TGTGCCAGCAACGACGTATCGAATGAGCAGTTCTTC. J is TRBJ2-1 and V is TRBV27, with D unclear. Germline V gene lookup returns CDR1 MNHEY and CDR2 SMNVEV (reference sequence). The CDR3 sequence is 12 residues long. V was shortened by 7 bases and J by 7 bases, with 11 bases between the two germline ends.

This clonotype was seen more than once but under ten times. The CDR3 DNA follows: TGCAGCGTTGGTCGAAGCACAGATACGCAGTATTTT. As protein: CSVGRSTDTQYF. J is TRBJ2-3 and V is TRBV29-1, with unresolved D. Per the germline V gene, CDR1 is SQVTM and CDR2 is ANQGSEA. The CDR3 has 12 residues. The ends were cut back, 4 bases at V and 0 bases at J, with 5 bases in the middle.

The chain carries TRBV19 and TRBJ2-5, with TRBD2 as a possible D gene (6 bases). Germline CDR1 and CDR2: LNHDA and SQIVND (reference sequence). The V end was cut by 4 bases, the J end by 2 bases, with 14 bases between. The CDR3 consists of 15 residues. CDR3 nucleotide sequence: TGTGCCAGTAGTACCTACACCGGGACTCAAGAGACCCAGTACTTC. This translates into CASSTYTGTQETQYF.

This clonotype came up a few times. V gene TRBV5-1 combines with J gene TRBJ2-4; TRBD1 might be the D (5 bases). Trimming shortened V by 0 bases and J by 8 bases, and 9 bases separated the two germline ends. This CDR3 has 13 residues. The V gene's germline CDR1 is SGHRS and CDR2 YFSETQ. CDR3 DNA sequence: TGCGCCAGCAGCTTGGCAGGGATCGACATTCAGTACTTC. Encoded protein: CASSLAGIDIQYF.

This clonotype was picked up one time. The chain employs TRBV12-3 or TRBV12-4 and TRBJ1-3; no firm D call. V gave up 3 bases and J gave up 5 bases, with 8 bases separating them. This CDR3 is 13 amino acids long. The CDR3 bases are TGTGCCAGCAGTTTGTCCCAAAGAAACACCATATATTTT. This sequence encodes CASSLSQRNTIYF.

On this clonotype: One junction end does not reproduce the germline sequence, and a read error may be involved. This rearrangement joins TRBV10-3 to TRBJ2-3, with 14 bases identical to TRBD2. The CDR3 loop spans 14 amino acids. Germline assignment: CDR1 ENHRY and CDR2 SYGVKD. CDR3 loop: CATETSGRADTLYF. As DNA, the CDR3 is TGTGCCACAGAGACTAGCGGGAGGGCAGATACGCTGTATTTT.

This clonotype showed up many times. This chain connects TRBV4-3 to TRBJ2-6, with D maybe TRBD1 (6 bases). CDR1 and CDR2 (germline): LGHNA, YSLEER. This CDR3 contains 17 residues. Between the trimmed V and J ends, which lost 0 bases and 2 bases, there was a span of 11 bases. The CDR3 loop reads CASSQDLGGTGANVLTF. DNA of the CDR3: TGCGCCAGCAGCCAAGATTTAGGGGGAACTGGGGCCAACGTCCTGACTTTC.

The sample holds a few counts of this clonotype. The chain recombines TRBV20-1 with TRBJ2-3, with 7 bases identical to TRBD1. CDR3 length: 14 residues. The J segment lost 1 base and the V segment lost 6 bases, leaving 7 bases of the junction unmatched. The V gene's germline CDR1 is DFQATT and CDR2 SNEGSKA (reference sequence). In DNA form, the CDR3 reads TGCAGTGCACAAACCGGACAGGGCACAGATACGCAGTATTTT. Translated, it gives CSAQTGQGTDTQYF.

V usage is TRBV6-5 and J usage is TRBJ2-7; D tentatively fits TRBD1 or TRBD2 (6 bases each). CDR3 length: 17 residues. The germline CDR1 and CDR2 sequences are MNHEY and SVGAGI. Between the trimmed V and J ends, which lost 2 bases and 1 base, there was a span of 18 bases. DNA of the CDR3: TGTGCCAGCAGTTACCGGGGGCCGGGACACCTATCCTACGAGCAGTACTTC. The encoded protein is CASSYRGPGHLSYEQYF.

In this sample, this clonotype turned up a few times. The CDR3 DNA follows: TGTGCCAGCAGTCCTTTCTCCTACGAGCAGTACTTC. Translated, it gives CASSPFSYEQYF. V gene TRBV28 combines with J gene TRBJ2-7; D gene ambiguous. CDR3 length: 12 amino acids. In germline, CDR1 is MDHEN, CDR2 SYDVKM. V lost 5 bases and J 0 bases, leaving 5 bases between the germline ends.

The chain couples TRBV2 to TRBJ2-1; 9 positions match TRBD1. This CDR3 has 15 amino acids. CDR1 and CDR2 (germline): SNHLY, FYNNEI. The junction had 4 bases not matched to a gene; V was cut back by 5 bases and J by 2 bases. This CDR3 is CASSPGTGPYNEQFF. The CDR3 DNA reads as TGTGCCAGCAGTCCCGGGACAGGGCCCTACAATGAGCAGTTCTTC.

Comments on this clonotype: A read error may explain this, as a much larger clone is one base away. This sequence joins TRBV6-2 or TRBV6-3 and TRBJ2-7, with D perhaps matching TRBD1 (6 bases). CDR3 size: 12 residues. Germline values: CDR1 MNHEY, CDR2 SVGEGT. CDR3: CAGSQYRDEQYF. The CDR3 nucleotides are TGTGCCGGCAGTCAATACAGGGATGAGCAGTACTTC.

The chain couples TRBV11-2 to TRBJ2-1, with a tentative D call TRBD2 (5 bases). Looked up from germline, CDR1 is SGHAT and CDR2 is FQNNGV. CDR3 size: 13 residues. The germline V and J ends were trimmed by 5 bases and 9 bases, with 14 bases remaining between them. In DNA form, the CDR3 reads TGTGCCAGCAGCCCGAGTACACGGGGTGAGCAGTTCTTC. Amino acid sequence: CASSPSTRGEQFF.

This clonotype was counted between two and nine times. The V gene is TRBV6-2 or TRBV6-3, the J gene TRBJ1-2, with a possible D match to TRBD1 (5 bases). Trimming pared 1 base from V and 4 bases from J, leaving 10 bases between. Germline assignment: CDR1 MNHEY and CDR2 SVGEGT. The CDR3 is 14 amino acids. In DNA form, the CDR3 reads TGTGCCAGCAGTTACTATCGGACAAGCTATGGCTACACCTTC. Translated: CASSYYRTSYGYTF.

This clonotype was found many times. V gene TRBV7-9 combines with J gene TRBJ1-1; D is unclear. The germline CDR1 and CDR2 sequences are SEHNR and FQNEAQ (reference sequence). The V end was cut by 2 bases, the J end by 5 bases, with 9 bases between. This CDR3 is built from 13 residues. CDR3 nucleotide sequence: TGTGCCAGCAGCTTATACCGCGCGACTGAAGCTTTCTTT. Protein product: CASSLYRATEAFF. Full variable domain (missing parts from reference TRBV7-9 and TRBJ1-1): DTGVSQNPRHKITKRGQNVTFRCDPISEHNRLYWYRQTLGQGPEFLTYFQNEAQLEKSRLLSDRFSAERPKGSFSTLEIQRTEQGDSAMYLCASSLYRATEAFFGQGTRLTVV.

The genes are TRBV20-1 and TRBJ2-1; D is perhaps TRBD1 (7 bases). Germline V lookup: CDR1 DFQATT, CDR2 SNEGSKA (reference sequence). The CDR3 is made up of 11 amino acids. CDR3 amino acids: CRARGDNEQFF. The CDR3, as DNA: TGCAGGGCCAGGGGGGACAATGAGCAGTTCTTC.

This clonotype was detected a few times. The J gene is TRBJ1-2, the V gene TRBV2; D call uncertain. V shed 3 bases and J shed 5 bases, with 10 bases lying between them. CDR1 is SNHLY and CDR2 is FYNNEI in the germline V gene. The CDR3 length is 13 residues. The CDR3 DNA sequence: TGTGCCAGCAGTGAGTCGCGTGAATATGGCTACACCTTC. It encodes CASSESREYGYTF.

This clonotype has ten or more counts. V gene TRBV30 combines with J gene TRBJ2-7; unclear D gene. The CDR3 runs to 12 residues. The V and J ends lost 2 bases and 3 bases respectively, with 8 bases between them. Germline V CDR1 and CDR2: GTSNPN, SVGIG (reference sequence). The DNA of the CDR3 is TGTGCCTGGAGTACCCGAAGCTACGAGCAGTACTTC. Translating gives CAWSTRSYEQYF.